These 7 T cell receptor beta chains originate from one sample sequenced in a study of CXCR3-negative and CXCR3-positive naive CD8 T cells. 5' RACE with UMI labels generated the TRB cDNA libraries. Reanalyzing the 5' RACE reads, TCRdb keeps one entry per CDR3 protein, without DNA. The listing records 45,000 to 75,000 distinct CDR3 sequences. Specimen: naive CXCR3- CD8+ T cells from blood. Subset indicated: CD45RO-CCR7+CD27+CD95- naive CD8+ T cells lacking CXCR3 (TNR3-). The receptors come from a human donor in good health. Some clones in this sample may be carry-over from other donors' samples.

The V and J genes are TRBV12-3 or TRBV12-4 and TRBJ2-7; with no DNA, the TCRdb D assignment of TRBD1 cannot be verified. The CDR3 sequence is 15 residues long. The CDR3 sequence is CASSFSAGALGEQYF.

The chain recombines TRBV20-1 with TRBJ1-1; TCRdb designates TRBD1, a call that cannot be tested without DNA. CDR1 DFQATT and CDR2 SNEGSKA come from the germline V gene (reference sequence). The CDR3 runs 17 residues. CDR3 sequence reads: CSARDLKEGALGTEAFF.

V is TRBV7-9 and J is TRBJ2-7; TCRdb indicates TRBD2, and absent DNA this call remains unverified. Germline CDR1 is SEHNR and CDR2 is FQNEAQ (reference sequence). The CDR3 loop spans 15 amino acids. The CDR3 sequence is CASSLTSGGYNEQYF.

The chain combines TRBV7-3 with TRBJ2-7; absent DNA, TCRdb's TRBD1 call cannot be checked. Germline V gives CDR1 SGHTA, CDR2 FQGTGA. This CDR3 has 14 amino acids. The CDR3 protein is CASSPLGGGDEQYF.

The chain joins TRBV12-3 or TRBV12-4 to TRBJ1-2. The CDR3 length is 12 residues. The CDR3 spells CASKTKYYGYTF.

The V call is TRBV29-1, the J call TRBJ2-1; the D call from TCRdb, TRBD1, cannot be confirmed without DNA. The CDR3 runs 14 residues. The V gene's germline CDR1 is SQVTM and CDR2 ANQGSEA. This CDR3 is CSGKGDRGTNEQFF.

According to its frequency, this clonotype is medium-sized (0.01 to 0.1%). J is TRBJ2-4 and V is TRBV29-1; TCRdb's assignment of TRBD1 cannot be checked, as there is no DNA. Germline CDR1 is SQVTM and CDR2 is ANQGSEA. The CDR3 has 15 amino acids. The CDR3 protein is CSVVGQGANVNIQYF.